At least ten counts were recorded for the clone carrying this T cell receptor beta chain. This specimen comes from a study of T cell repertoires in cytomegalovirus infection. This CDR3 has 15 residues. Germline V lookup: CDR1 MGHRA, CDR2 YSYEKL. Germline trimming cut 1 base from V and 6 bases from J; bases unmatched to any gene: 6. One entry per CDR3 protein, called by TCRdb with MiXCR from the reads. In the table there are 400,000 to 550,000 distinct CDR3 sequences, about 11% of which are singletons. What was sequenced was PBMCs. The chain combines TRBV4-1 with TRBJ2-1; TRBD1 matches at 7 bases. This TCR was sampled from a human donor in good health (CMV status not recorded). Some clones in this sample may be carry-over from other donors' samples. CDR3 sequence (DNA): TGCGCCAGCAGCCAAGCTCAGGGACAGCCCAATGAGCAGTTCTTC. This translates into CASSQAQGQPNEQFF.